The 15 T cell receptor beta chains below were found in one sample sequenced in a study of shared clonotypes between healthy human individuals. Measured with immunoSEQ multiplex PCR; TCRdb has only the in-frame clones, and not every one. In the table there are fewer than 700,000 clones, around 77% of which are singletons. Source material: PBMCs. The origin of the receptors is a woman in her 40s in good health. Some clones in this sample may be carry-over from other donors' samples.

The chain uses TRBV7-3 and TRBJ2-5; no clear D gene. The CDR3 extends over 15 amino acids. Germline CDR1 SGHTA, CDR2 FQGTGA. Trimming removed 2 bases from V and 0 bases from J, with 10 bases in between. The CDR3 DNA reads as TGTGCCAGCAGCTTAGGCCTAGGCCACCAAGAGACCCAGTACTTC. Protein sequence: CASSLGLGHQETQYF.

The gene calls are TRBV4-1 and TRBJ2-6, with D perhaps TRBD2 (6 bases). Trimming left V 0 bases short and J 0 bases short, with 12 bases between. CDR3 length: 18 residues. The germline V gene encodes CDR1 MGHRA and CDR2 YSYEKL. CDR3 amino acids: CASSQDGSGLSGANVLTF. The CDR3 nucleotides read TGCGCCAGCAGCCAAGACGGGTCGGGACTCTCTGGGGCCAACGTCCTGACTTTC.

The chain uses TRBV11-2 and TRBJ2-3, with D hard to call. The ends were cut back, 3 bases at V and 2 bases at J, with 15 bases in the middle. Germline V gene data show CDR1 as SGHAT and CDR2 as FQNNGV. The length of the CDR3 is 16 residues. This CDR3 reads CASSLLIGVVTDTQYF. In DNA, the CDR3 is TGTGCCAGCAGCTTGTTAATAGGAGTGGTCACAGATACGCAGTATTTT.

V is TRBV29-1 and J is TRBJ2-6; possible D gene TRBD2, 5 bases. The CDR3 sequence is 14 residues long. Trimming left V 5 bases short and J 2 bases short, with 10 bases between. Per germline, CDR1 SQVTM and CDR2 ANQGSEA. For the CDR3, the DNA is TGCAGCGTTCGGGGTGGGACTGGGGCCAACGTCCTGACTTTC. Amino acids: CSVRGGTGANVLTF.

This sequence joins TRBV29-1 and TRBJ2-3; 7 positions match TRBD2. Germline V gives CDR1 SQVTM, CDR2 ANQGSEA. After removal of 7 bases from V and 2 bases from J, the junction contained 15 bases not matched to a gene. The length of the CDR3 is 16 residues. CDR3 loop: CSEVPRGGGITDTQYF. The CDR3 nucleotides are TGCAGCGAAGTACCGCGCGGGGGAGGGATCACAGATACGCAGTATTTT.

This clone was counted many times. The rearrangement uses TRBV11-2 and TRBJ1-2, with D possibly TRBD1 on 6 matching bases. Germline V lookup: CDR1 SGHAT, CDR2 FQNNGV. V gave up 1 base and J gave up 7 bases, with 19 bases separating them. The length of the CDR3 is 16 residues. The CDR3 sequence is CASSLGGGRRLGGYTF. In nucleotides, the CDR3 is TGTGCCAGCAGCTTAGGGGGGGGCAGGCGGCTTGGTGGCTACACCTTC.

V gene TRBV9 combines with J gene TRBJ2-3, with 15 bases identical to TRBD2. The germline V gene encodes CDR1 SGDLS and CDR2 YYNGEE. J was trimmed by 5 bases and V by 3 bases; bases with no gene match: 4. This CDR3 contains 16 residues. The CDR3 region has the DNA TGTGCCAGCAGCGCCGAGGGACTAGCGGGAGGAGATACGCAGTATTTT. Translated, it gives CASSAEGLAGGDTQYF.

V gene TRBV4-3 combines with J gene TRBJ2-5, with 7 positions matching TRBD2. V dropped 5 bases and J dropped 3; count of bases not matched to a gene: 12. The CDR3 loop spans 16 amino acids. Germline loops: CDR1 LGHNA, CDR2 YSLEER. The CDR3 DNA reads TGCGCCAGCAGCTTCTCGGGTGGGCTAGCGGAAGAGACCCAGTACTTC. Its translation is CASSFSGGLAEETQYF.

The DNA for the CDR3 is TGTGCCACCCAACTAGCGGAGAACACCGGGGAGCTGTTTTTT. It encodes CATQLAENTGELFF. V is TRBV7-8 and J is TRBJ2-2, with 8 bases that match TRBD2. The V segment lost 10 bases and the J segment 1 base; nucleotides outside the gene matches: 5. The CDR3 is 14 residues long. Germline V CDR1 and CDR2: SGHVS, FQNEAQ. Full variable domain (outside the CDR3, taken from reference TRBV7-8 and TRBJ2-2): GAGVSQSPRYKVAKRGQDVALRCDPISGHVSLFWYQQALGQGPEFLTYFQNEAQLDKSGLPSDRFFAERPEGSVSTLKIQRTQQEDSAVYLCATQLAENTGELFFGEGSRLTVL.

The chain combines TRBV14 with TRBJ2-1; 8 bases are shared with TRBD1. Germline CDR1 SGHDN, CDR2 FVKESK. The J segment lost 8 bases and the V segment lost 0 bases, leaving 6 bases of the junction unmatched. The CDR3 covers 15 residues. The CDR3 here is CASSQELAGGDEQFF. As DNA, the CDR3 is TGTGCCAGCAGCCAAGAACTAGCAGGGGGCGATGAGCAGTTCTTC.

The gene calls are TRBV7-9 and TRBJ2-7; 8 nucleotides agree with TRBD2. This CDR3 is built from 16 residues. Germline CDR1 reads SEHNR; CDR2 reads FQNEAQ (reference sequence). V lost 4 bases and J lost 0; bases outside the gene matches: 8. The DNA of the CDR3 is TGTGCCAGCAGCTCAGGCTGGCGGGAGGCCTCCTACGAGCAGTACTTC. It specifies CASSSGWREASYEQYF.

V gene TRBV27 combines with J gene TRBJ2-7; 7 nucleotides match TRBD1. V shed 5 bases and J 0 bases; nucleotides not matched to a gene: 13. CDR3 length equals 17 residues. CDR1 MNHEY and CDR2 SMNVEV come from the germline V gene (reference sequence). CDR3 region: CASSPETGFGSSYEQYF. CDR3 sequence (DNA): TGTGCCAGCAGTCCGGAGACAGGGTTCGGAAGCTCCTACGAGCAGTACTTC.

The CDR3 reads CASSYLRVSEAFF. The CDR3 DNA sequence: TGTGCCAGCAGTTACTTAAGGGTATCTGAAGCTTTCTTT. J is TRBJ1-1 and V is TRBV6-5; D call uncertain. Germline lookup yields CDR1 MNHEY and CDR2 SVGAGI. CDR3 length: 13 residues. V gave up 1 base and J gave up 6 bases, with 9 bases separating them.

Comment on this clone: This is likely an artifact of a read error, given a far larger clone one base away. This rearrangement joins TRBV30 to TRBJ2-5; D possibly corresponds to TRBD1 (5 bases). The CDR3 spans 14 residues. CDR1 and CDR2 from the germline V gene are GTSNPN and SVGIG (reference sequence). The CDR3: CAWSRQIYQEAQYF. The CDR3 region has the DNA TGTGCCTGGAGCCGACAGATCTACCAAGAGGCCCAGTACTTC.

The chain combines TRBV9 with TRBJ2-3; D may be TRBD2 (7 bases). CDR3 length equals 15 residues. CDR1 is SGDLS and CDR2 is YYNGEE in the germline V gene. Trimming took off 4 bases at V and 3 bases at J, with 15 bases between the two ends. CDR3 DNA: TGTGCCAGCAGCCGGGGGGCCGACACGACAGATACGCAGTATTTT. Its translation: CASSRGADTTDTQYF. Full variable domain (rest looked up from reference TRBV9 and TRBJ2-3): DSGVTQTPKHLITATGQRVTLRCSPRSGDLSVYWYQQSLDQGLQFLIQYYNGEERAKGNILERFSAQQFPDLHSELNLSSLELGDSALYFCASSRGADTTDTQYFGPGTRLTVL.